Each of the 25 T cell receptor beta chains below was sequenced from the same sample in a study of beta chain features in type 1 diabetes. Since all of the isolated RNA was reverse transcribed, expressed TCRB transcripts were what got sequenced. Sequenced by immunoSEQ multiplex PCR; TCRdb stores in-frame clones only, minus some. The sample yields about 150,000 clones, 9% to 10% seen once. The source material was central memory CD4+ T cells from blood. All receptors derive from a woman between 18 and 29 years old in good health.

This sequence joins TRBV2 and TRBJ2-5, with 8 positions matching TRBD1. CDR1 SNHLY and CDR2 FYNNEI come from the germline V gene. Trimming cost V 3 bases and J 4 bases; bases outside gene matches: 4. CDR3 length equals 14 residues. CDR3 DNA sequence: TGTGCCAGCAGTGACCAGGGGGCAGGAGAGACCCAGTACTTC. Translated: CASSDQGAGETQYF.

Concerning this clone: Other DNA sequences in this sample translate to the same CDR3. This chain uses TRBV29-1 with TRBJ1-2; TRBD1 agrees at 7 bases. V was pared by 7 bases and J by 2 bases, with 4 bases of the junction left unmatched. CDR1 SQVTM and CDR2 ANQGSEA come from the germline V gene. The CDR3 is 12 amino acids. This CDR3 reads CSAETGNYGYTF. The CDR3 DNA reads as TGCAGCGCAGAGACAGGGAACTATGGCTACACCTTC.

In this sample, this clone turned up a few times. This chain uses TRBV5-1 with TRBJ2-2; 10 bases fit TRBD2. Trimming took 7 bases from V and 1 from J; bases not matched to a gene: 4. Germline V gene sequence: CDR1 SGHRS, CDR2 YFSETQ. This CDR3 contains 15 residues. The CDR3 protein is CASRGLAENTGELFF. As DNA, the CDR3 is TGCGCCAGCCGCGGACTAGCGGAGAACACCGGGGAGCTGTTTTTT.

There are a few counts of this clone. CDR3 in DNA: TGCAGCGTTGAGGGACAGAAGAACACCGGGGAGCTGTTTTTT. It specifies CSVEGQKNTGELFF. This chain uses TRBV29-1 with TRBJ2-2; TRBD1 matches 7 bases. Germline CDR1 and CDR2: SQVTM and ANQGSEA. The CDR3 covers 14 residues. V shed 3 bases, J shed 1 base, and the junction held 2 bases outside the gene matches.

V and J are TRBV5-1 and TRBJ2-3; 8 bases line up with TRBD1. This CDR3 has 15 residues. Trimming at V came to 4 bases and at J to 2 bases, leaving 6 bases not matched to a gene. Germline CDR1 SGHRS, CDR2 YFSETQ. CDR3: CASSAGQDYTDTQYF. The CDR3 DNA reads TGCGCCAGCAGCGCGGGACAGGACTACACAGATACGCAGTATTTT.

The chain employs TRBV7-2 and TRBJ1-6, with 7 bases matching TRBD1. From germline, CDR1 is SGHTA and CDR2 FQGNSA. V lost 5 bases, J lost 11 bases, and 15 bases stayed unmatched. The CDR3 consists of 16 residues. This CDR3 is CASSAFRGTVRPPLHF. The CDR3, as DNA: TGTGCCAGCAGCGCCTTTCGCGGGACAGTCCGGCCACCCCTCCACTTT.

The chain is built from TRBV5-6 and TRBJ2-3, with D perhaps TRBD1 (7 bases). Germline CDR1 SGHDT, CDR2 YYEEEE. The CDR3 has 15 residues. V lost 4 bases and J lost 3, with 15 bases in between. CDR3 region: CASSAGRRGTDTQYF. The DNA for the CDR3 is TGTGCCAGCAGCGCGGGACGCAGGGGGACAGATACGCAGTATTTT. The full variable domain, its missing parts supplied by reference TRBV5-6 and TRBJ2-3, is DAGVTQSPTHLIKTRGQQVTLRCSPKSGHDTVSWYQQALGQGPQFIFQYYEEEERQRGNFPDRFSGHQFPNYSSELNVNALLLGDSALYLCASSAGRRGTDTQYFGPGTRLTVL.

This clone was counted ten times or more. The CDR3 nucleotides read TGCGCCAGCAGCTTGGCGAATCGAGGGACTGAAGCTTTCTTT. It is translated as CASSLANRGTEAFF. V gene TRBV5-1 combines with J gene TRBJ1-1; D unclear. The ends were cut back, 0 bases at V and 5 bases at J, with 11 bases in the middle. The CDR3 consists of 14 residues. Looked up from germline, CDR1 is SGHRS and CDR2 is YFSETQ.

The V and J genes are TRBV30 and TRBJ1-5, with 10 positions matching TRBD1. This CDR3 has 14 amino acids. V dropped 4 bases and J dropped 2; count of bases not matched to a gene: 2. In germline, CDR1 is GTSNPN, CDR2 SVGIG (reference sequence). CDR3 nucleotides: TGTGCCTGGAAGGGGACAGGGGGCAATCAGCCCCAGCATTTT. Residues: CAWKGTGGNQPQHF.

The rearrangement uses TRBV11-1 and TRBJ2-5; tentatively, D is TRBD1 (5 bases). There are 16 residues in the CDR3. The germline gives CDR1 SGHAT, CDR2 FQDESV (reference sequence). V was clipped by 2 bases and J by 0 bases, with 13 bases between them. As DNA, the CDR3 is TGTGCCAGCAGCTTATATGGACATTCGTACCAAGAGACCCAGTACTTC. Amino acids: CASSLYGHSYQETQYF.

The rearrangement joins TRBV7-9 to TRBJ2-3; 7 nucleotides match TRBD1. The CDR3 consists of 14 residues. Germline CDR1 SEHNR, CDR2 FQNEAQ (reference sequence). V shed 3 bases, J shed 4 bases, and the junction held 4 bases outside the gene matches. The CDR3 is CASSFSTGSDTQYF. The DNA for the CDR3 is TGTGCCAGCAGCTTCTCGACAGGGTCAGATACGCAGTATTTT. The full variable domain, completed using reference TRBV7-9 and TRBJ2-3, is DTGVSQNPRHKITKRGQNVTFRCDPISEHNRLYWYRQTLGQGPEFLTYFQNEAQLEKSRLLSDRFSAERPKGSFSTLEIQRTEQGDSAMYLCASSFSTGSDTQYFGPGTRLTVL.

The chain combines TRBV9 with TRBJ2-2, with 7 bases identical to TRBD1. Germline V gene data show CDR1 as SGDLS and CDR2 as YYNGEE. V lost 4 bases, J lost 4 bases, and 7 bases stayed unmatched. This CDR3 comprises 15 residues. CDR3 bases: TGTGCCAGCAGCACGGGGACAGTGGGCACCGGGGAGCTGTTTTTT. Its protein product is CASSTGTVGTGELFF.

J is TRBJ1-5 and V is TRBV7-2, with D unclear. Germline V CDR1 and CDR2: SGHTA, FQGNSA. Trimming pared 1 base from V and 7 bases from J, leaving 14 bases between. The CDR3 extends over 15 amino acids. DNA for the CDR3: TGTGCCAGCAGCTTAGGGGAGAGGTTAGGGCAGCCCCAGCATTTT. Translating it yields CASSLGERLGQPQHF.

V and J are TRBV19 and TRBJ1-2; no clear D. Trimming removed 6 bases from V and 4 bases from J, with 18 bases in between. This CDR3 has 15 residues. Germline V gene data show CDR1 as LNHDA and CDR2 as SQIVND (reference sequence). In DNA form, the CDR3 reads TGTGCCAGTAGACCTTTAGAAAGAGAGTCCTATGGCTACACCTTC. It yields the protein CASRPLERESYGYTF.

The chain combines TRBV14 with TRBJ1-3, with D possibly matching TRBD1 (5 bases). The CDR3 has 13 residues. The germline V gene has CDR1 SGHDN and CDR2 FVKESK. V lost 9 bases, J lost 1 base, and 10 bases lay in between. CDR3 DNA: TGTGCCAGAGAAAACAGGTCTGGAAACACCATATATTTT. Protein product: CARENRSGNTIYF.

This chain connects TRBV5-1 to TRBJ2-3; 13 bases are a match to TRBD2. This CDR3 has 16 residues. Germline loops: CDR1 SGHRS, CDR2 YFSETQ. The ends lost 4 bases at V and 2 bases at J; junction bases unmatched: 4. CDR3 nucleotides: TGCGCCAGCAGCCCCGGACTAGCGGGGGTCACAGATACGCAGTATTTT. Amino acid sequence: CASSPGLAGVTDTQYF.

The chain carries TRBV6-4 and TRBJ2-1; D might be TRBD2 (6 bases). Trimming stripped 1 base from V and 5 bases from J, with 9 bases between. Per the germline V gene, CDR1 is MRHNA and CDR2 is SNTAGT. The CDR3 is 14 amino acids. CDR3 DNA sequence: TGTGCCAGCAGTGACTTCACTAGCCACAATGAGCAGTTCTTC. Protein sequence: CASSDFTSHNEQFF.

This chain connects TRBV30 to TRBJ2-3, with a weak D call TRBD1 (6 bases). Germline V gene data show CDR1 as GTSNPN and CDR2 as SVGIG (reference sequence). The CDR3 spans 15 residues. V shed 3 bases and J shed 0 bases, with 13 bases lying between them. CDR3 sequence (DNA): TGTGCCTGGAGCTCCCCGACAGGTAGCACAGATACGCAGTATTTT. It encodes CAWSSPTGSTDTQYF.

V and J are TRBV5-1 and TRBJ2-1, with 8 bases matching TRBD2. After removal of 5 bases from V and 4 bases from J, the junction contained 11 bases not matched to a gene. Germline-derived CDR1 and CDR2 are SGHRS and YFSETQ. CDR3 length equals 16 residues. CDR3: CASRPTGTRGYNEQFF. The CDR3 DNA sequence: TGCGCCAGCAGGCCAACCGGGACTAGGGGATACAATGAGCAGTTCTTC. The complete variable domain, with remaining parts taken from reference TRBV5-1 and TRBJ2-1, reads KAGVTQTPRYLIKTRGQQVTLSCSPISGHRSVSWYQQTPGQGLQFLFEYFSETQRNKGNFPGRFSGRQFSNSRSEMNVSTLELGDSALYLCASRPTGTRGYNEQFFGPGTRLTVL.

The chain uses TRBV29-1 and TRBJ2-7, with TRBD1 identical over 9 bases. CDR3 length: 12 residues. The junction had 5 bases not matched to a gene; V was cut back by 8 bases and J by 3 bases. From germline, CDR1 is SQVTM and CDR2 ANQGSEA. The DNA for the CDR3 is TGCAGCACAGGGGGCGAAAGCTACGAGCAGTACTTC. It translates to CSTGGESYEQYF.

A few counts support this clone. The chain joins TRBV11-3 to TRBJ2-1, with 7 positions matching TRBD1. Losses at the gene ends were 1 base for V and 4 bases for J; bases not matched to a gene: 4. CDR1 and CDR2 from the germline V gene are SGHNT and YENEEA. The CDR3 runs 15 residues. The CDR3 nucleotides are TGTGCCAGCAGCTTAGTTGGGACAGCTTACAATGAGCAGTTCTTC. It translates to CASSLVGTAYNEQFF.

The chain is built from TRBV2 and TRBJ2-3; D is ambiguous. The CDR3 is made up of 12 amino acids. V lost 4 bases and J 5 bases, leaving 7 bases between the germline ends. Germline V gene data show CDR1 as SNHLY and CDR2 as FYNNEI. The CDR3 bases are TGTGCCAGCAGTGTGAGCGTAGATACGCAGTATTTT. As protein: CASSVSVDTQYF.

The J gene is TRBJ2-1, the V gene TRBV6-1; D possibly corresponds to TRBD1 (5 bases). Trimming took 6 bases from V and 3 from J, leaving 12 bases between them. CDR1 and CDR2 (germline): MNHNS, SASEGT. The CDR3 spans 14 residues. In DNA, the CDR3 is TGTGCCAGCAGCGGACAAACTATCTACAATGAGCAGTTCTTC. This translates into CASSGQTIYNEQFF.

In this sample, this clone turned up a few times. This chain uses TRBV4-1 with TRBJ1-1, with D unclear. Trimming removed 1 base at V and 4 bases at J, with 13 bases between. The CDR3 covers 15 residues. Germline V gene sequence: CDR1 MGHRA, CDR2 YSYEKL. Written as DNA, the CDR3 is TGCGCCAGCAGCCAAGCCTGGCTTCGTTCCACTGAAGCTTTCTTT. This gives the protein CASSQAWLRSTEAFF.

This clone was counted only a few times. The V and J genes are TRBV6-5 and TRBJ2-1, with a weak D call TRBD1 (5 bases). The CDR3 is 15 residues long. The V gene lost 7 bases and the J gene lost 3 bases, with 16 bases spanning the gap. Per germline, CDR1 MNHEY and CDR2 SVGAGI. The CDR3 is CASILIDSVYNEQFF. In nucleotides, the CDR3 is TGTGCCAGCATTCTTATCGACAGCGTCTACAATGAGCAGTTCTTC.